The clone carrying this TCR beta chain was observed at least ten times. Study processing details: By means of reference gene primer amplification, nucleated cell counts were estimated. The protocol was immunoSEQ multiplex PCR, while the TCRdb copy is restricted to in-frame clones and leaves out a portion. The DNA gave D and trimming, while V, J and clone size come from that table. The sample lists 150,000 to 200,000 clones, about four fifths occurring once. This sample is part of a study of blood T cell repertoires in COVID-19. Enrollees, about 18 to 89 years old, lived in about two dozen US areas. Cohorts were based on clinical histories the participants reported. The sequencing input was PBMCs or T cells enriched from blood (not recorded which). This clonotype was obtained from a man between 35 and 55 years old who had recovered from COVID-19.

The CDR3 spells CATSDRTGLTYEQYF. CDR3 coding DNA: TGTGCCACCAGTGACCGTACAGGGTTGACCTACGAGCAGTACTTC. V usage is TRBV24-1 and J usage is TRBJ2-7, with a weak D call TRBD1 (6 bases). Germline values: CDR1 KGHDR, CDR2 SFDVKD. The CDR3 runs to 15 residues. With 4 bases removed from V and 2 bases from J, the gap between germline ends came to 14 bases.